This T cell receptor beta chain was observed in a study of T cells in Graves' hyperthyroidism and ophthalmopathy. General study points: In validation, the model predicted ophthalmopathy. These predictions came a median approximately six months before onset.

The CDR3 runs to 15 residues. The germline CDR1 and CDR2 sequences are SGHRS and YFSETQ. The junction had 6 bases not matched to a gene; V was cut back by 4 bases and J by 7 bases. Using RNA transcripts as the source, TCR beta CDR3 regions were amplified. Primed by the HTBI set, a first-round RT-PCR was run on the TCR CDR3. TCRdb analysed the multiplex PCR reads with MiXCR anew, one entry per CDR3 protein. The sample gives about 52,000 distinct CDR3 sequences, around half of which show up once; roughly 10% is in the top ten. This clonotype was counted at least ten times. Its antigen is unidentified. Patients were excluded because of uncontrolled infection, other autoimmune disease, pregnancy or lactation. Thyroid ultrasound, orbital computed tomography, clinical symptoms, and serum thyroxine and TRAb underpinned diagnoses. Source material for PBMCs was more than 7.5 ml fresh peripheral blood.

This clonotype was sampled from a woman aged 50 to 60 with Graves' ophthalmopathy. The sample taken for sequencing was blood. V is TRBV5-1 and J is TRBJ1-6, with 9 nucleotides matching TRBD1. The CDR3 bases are TGCGCCAGCAGCATCGGACAGGGGACGAATTCACCCCTCCACTTT. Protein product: CASSIGQGTNSPLHF.